These 20 T cell receptor beta chains share one sample of origin, sequenced in a study of T cell clonality in common variable immunodeficiency. Method: immunoSEQ multiplex PCR; TCRdb's copy keeps in-frame clones and lacks some. There are about 43,000 clones in the sample, none observed a single time. Sequenced: peripheral blood mononuclear cells. Receptors originate from a person aged 18 to 70 in good health.

This clone showed up many times. The CDR3 protein is CATGGGGNTEAFF. The part of the CDR3 DNA that was read is TGTGCCACCGGAGGGGGGGGGAACACTGAA. The rearrangement joins TRBV19 to TRBJ1-1, with a tentative D call TRBD1 (6 bases). With the read ending 3 residues before the CDR3 end, the germline J gene is used to fill in that end. The CDR3 is 13 amino acids. Per germline, CDR1 LNHDA and CDR2 SQIVND (reference sequence). Trimming took 10 bases from V and 1 from J, leaving 13 bases between them.

This clone was observed at least ten times. The read finishes 3 residues shy of the CDR3 end, and the germline J gene is used to complete it. The chain has TRBV7-9 and TRBJ2-7; 9 bases are shared with TRBD1. CDR3 length equals 14 residues. V shed 7 bases, J shed 0 bases, and the junction held 4 bases outside the gene matches. Germline CDR1 reads SEHNR; CDR2 reads FQNEAQ (reference sequence). Incomplete CDR3 DNA: TGTGCCAGCATCGGACAGGGGACCTCCTACGAG. Translation gives CASIGQGTSYE. The whole CDR3 protein reads CASIGQGTSYEQYF.

This clone was picked up many times. The read terminates 3 residues ahead of where the CDR3 ends, so the germline J gene completes it. The V call is TRBV19, the J call TRBJ2-1, with 13 bases fitting TRBD2. Germline CDR1 reads LNHDA; CDR2 reads SQIVND (reference sequence). J lost 5 bases, V lost 5 bases, and 3 bases had no gene match. CDR3 size: 15 residues. The CDR3 sequence: CASSQGLAGNNEQFF. The sequenced CDR3 bases are TGTGCCAGTAGTCAGGGACTAGCGGGAAACAATGAG.

A few counts support this clone. The chain's CDR3 is CASSISGEATEAFF. CDR3 DNA (partial): TGTGCCAGTAGTATCTCAGGGGAGGCCACTGAA. The rearrangement links TRBV19 to TRBJ1-1, with D perhaps TRBD1 (6 bases). The CDR3 goes on 3 residues after the read ends, and that part is filled in from the germline J gene. This CDR3 has 14 residues. Trimming removed 3 bases from V and 4 bases from J, with 12 bases in between. Germline values: CDR1 LNHDA, CDR2 SQIVND (reference sequence).

To note about this clone: At one end the junction does not follow the germline gene, possibly because of a read error. The CDR3 end falls 3 residues outside the read, so it is completed with the germline J gene. The chain combines TRBV7-2 with TRBJ1-3; TRBD1 might be the D (6 bases). Germline V gene lookup returns CDR1 SGHTA and CDR2 FQGNSA. The CDR3 is made up of 15 amino acids. Incomplete CDR3 DNA: TGTGCCAGCAGCCCCCCCTCGGGCAGGGGAAACACA. Protein: CASSPPSGRGNT. In full, the CDR3 reads CASSPPSGRGNTIYF.

The table lists this clone with many counts. The CDR3 bases that were read are TGTGCCAGTAGTGTCCCAGGCGACTATGGC. This sequence encodes CASSVPGDYG. The full CDR3 protein is CASSVPGDYGYTF. This rearrangement joins TRBV19 to TRBJ1-2; D is unclear. With the read ending 3 residues before the CDR3 end, the germline J gene is used to fill in that end. Germline-derived CDR1 and CDR2 are LNHDA and SQIVND (reference sequence). This CDR3 spans 13 amino acids. Deletions cut 5 bases from V and 3 bases from J, with 10 bases between.

This clone was observed many times. The CDR3 end lies 3 residues beyond the end of the read and is filled in from the germline J gene. J is TRBJ1-2 and V is TRBV5-4; 8 bases fit TRBD1. Germline assignment: CDR1 SGHNT and CDR2 YYREEE (reference sequence). The CDR3 is made up of 13 amino acids. The DNA read from the CDR3 is TGTGCCAGCAGCTTGGGGACAGGGAAAGGC. Translation gives CASSLGTGKG. The whole CDR3 is CASSLGTGKGYTF.

This clone has at least ten counts. Read sequence stops 3 residues before the CDR3 end, and the germline J gene provides the missing end. J is TRBJ2-3 and V is TRBV7-3; D not resolved. V gave up 6 bases and J gave up 6 bases, with 10 bases separating them. The CDR3 has 12 amino acids. Germline CDR1 and CDR2: SGHTA and FQGTGA. The sequenced CDR3 bases are TGTGCCAGCAGGCGGTCAGCCGATACG. Translating gives CASRRSADT. The complete CDR3 reads CASRRSADTQYF. Together with reference TRBV7-3 and TRBJ2-3, the CDR3 gives the full variable domain: GAGVSQTPSNKVTEKGKYVELRCDPISGHTALYWYRQSLGQGPEFLIYFQGTGAADDSGLPNDRFFAVRPEGSVSTLKIQRTERGDSAVYLCASRRSADTQYFGPGTRLTVL.

This clone was detected ten times or more. The read finishes 3 residues shy of the CDR3 end, and the germline J gene is used to complete it. This chain joins TRBV12-3 or TRBV12-4 and TRBJ2-1; the match to TRBD2 covers 8 bases. CDR3 length: 18 residues. The ends lost 5 bases at V and 4 bases at J; junction bases unmatched: 16. The covered CDR3 bases are TGTGCCAGCAGTCCCCCGGAACTAGCGGAATACATTTACAATGAG. Protein sequence: CASSPPELAEYIYNE. The entire CDR3 reads CASSPPELAEYIYNEQFF.

This clone was seen repeatedly, ten times or more. Relative to the germline gene, one junction end is altered; a read error may explain this. Read data end 3 residues before the CDR3 end; the end is taken from the germline J gene. This chain connects TRBV7-7 to TRBJ2-5, with 9 bases that match TRBD2. Germline CDR1 and CDR2: SSHAT and FNYEAQ (reference sequence). The CDR3 extends over 15 amino acids. This CDR3 reads CASSSLAGGKETQYF. The sequenced part of the CDR3 DNA is TGTGCTAGCAGCTCCCTGGCGGGGGGGAAAGAGACC.

This clone was detected ten times or more. The observed sequence ends 3 residues before the CDR3 terminus, with the missing tail filled in from the germline J gene. J is TRBJ1-1 and V is TRBV4-2; possibly TRBD1 for D (5 bases). CDR3 length: 16 residues. The germline CDR1 and CDR2 sequences are LGHNA and YNFKEQ. With 0 bases removed from V and 0 bases from J, the gap between germline ends came to 11 bases. The CDR3 here is CASSQDRGGLNTEAFF. The sequenced CDR3 bases are TGTGCCAGCAGCCAAGATCGGGGGGGGTTGAACACTGAA.

This clone came up many times. The read ends 3 residues shy of where the CDR3 ends; the end is completed using the germline J gene. The chain couples TRBV5-6 to TRBJ2-7, with unresolved D. Germline V gene data show CDR1 as SGHDT and CDR2 as YYEEEE. Trimming removed 1 base from V and 5 bases from J, with 10 bases in between. This CDR3 comprises 13 residues. The covered CDR3 bases are TGTGCCAGCAGCTTGAGGCAGACAAACGAG. Encoded protein: CASSLRQTNE. The full CDR3 protein is CASSLRQTNEQYF.

Ten or more counts support this clone. The read comes to an end 3 residues before the CDR3 does, leaving the germline J gene to fill in the end. The V gene is TRBV30, the J gene TRBJ2-2, with TRBD1 matching over 7 bases. Trimming took 1 base from V and 2 from J; bases not matched to a gene: 4. The germline V gene encodes CDR1 GTSNPN and CDR2 SVGIG (reference sequence). The CDR3 extends over 15 amino acids. The CDR3 sequence is CAWSANRGNTGELFF. Partial CDR3 DNA: TGTGCCTGGAGTGCAAACAGGGGTAACACCGGGGAG.

At least ten counts were recorded for this clone. The CDR3 extends 3 residues past the end of the read, so its final part is completed from the germline J gene. This chain links TRBV20-1 with TRBJ2-7; a possible D gene is TRBD1 (6 bases). The length of the CDR3 is 14 residues. The V end lost 2 bases, the J end lost 3 bases, and 14 bases lay between the germline ends. Germline V gene data show CDR1 as DFQATT and CDR2 as SNEGSKA (reference sequence). This CDR3 reads CSARSDRHFYEQYF. The sequenced part of the CDR3 DNA is TGCAGTGCTAGAAGCGACAGGCATTTCTACGAG.

This clone appeared a few times. The read falls 3 residues short of the CDR3 end, and the missing part is taken from the germline J gene. The chain carries TRBV25-1 and TRBJ2-3; the match to TRBD2 covers 12 bases. This CDR3 spans 14 amino acids. The germline V gene encodes CDR1 MGHDK and CDR2 SYGVNS. CDR3 sequence reads: CASRTGLAGSTQYF. The CDR3 DNA, read in part, is TGTGCCAGCAGGACGGGACTAGCGGGTTCGACG.

This clone was observed a handful of times. The read gets to within 3 residues of the CDR3 end, and the germline J gene fills in the rest. The chain links TRBV27 to TRBJ2-7, with 7 bases matching TRBD1. V was pared by 5 bases and J by 2 bases, with 6 bases of the junction left unmatched. Germline V CDR1 and CDR2: MNHEY, SMNVEV (reference sequence). The CDR3 length is 14 residues. CDR3 DNA (partial): TGTGCCAGCAGTACCCGACAGGGAGCCTACGAG. Encoded protein: CASSTRQGAYE. The full CDR3 protein is CASSTRQGAYEQYF.

This clone was counted at least ten times. The sequence runs out 3 residues before the end of the CDR3; the remainder is reconstructed from the germline J gene. The chain has TRBV6-1 and TRBJ2-5; TRBD2 agrees at 8 bases. This CDR3 has 16 amino acids. The J segment lost 7 bases and the V segment lost 3 bases, leaving 13 bases of the junction unmatched. Per germline, CDR1 MNHNS and CDR2 SASEGT. The CDR3 protein is CASSETAGGLTGTQYF. The DNA read from the CDR3 is TGTGCCAGCAGTGAGACGGCGGGGGGTTTGACGGGGACC.

This clone was detected many times. With the read ending 3 residues before the CDR3 end, the germline J gene is used to fill in that end. V usage is TRBV7-2 and J usage is TRBJ1-6; D is ambiguous. The CDR3 loop spans 15 amino acids. Germline-derived CDR1 and CDR2 are SGHTA and FQGNSA. The V end lost 5 bases, the J end lost 3 bases, and 11 bases lay between the germline ends. Here the CDR3 reads CASSPGDRYNSPLHF. Incomplete CDR3 DNA: TGTGCCAGCAGCCCCGGGGATCGCTATAATTCACCC.

This clone was seen ten or more times. Sequencing ends 3 residues short of the CDR3 end; the germline J gene provides the rest. The chain employs TRBV7-8 and TRBJ2-1, with D unresolved. Germline V gene sequence: CDR1 SGHVS, CDR2 FQNEAQ. CDR3 length equals 15 residues. Trimming took 5 bases from V and 0 from J, leaving 11 bases between them. The part of the CDR3 DNA that was read is TGTGCCAGCAGCATATTAGCCTCCTCCTACAATGAG. Its protein is CASSILASSYNE. From start to end, the CDR3 is CASSILASSYNEQFF. Supplemented by reference TRBV7-8 and TRBJ2-1, the full variable domain reads GAGVSQSPRYKVAKRGQDVALRCDPISGHVSLFWYQQALGQGPEFLTYFQNEAQLDKSGLPSDRFFAERPEGSVSTLKIQRTQQEDSAVYLCASSILASSYNEQFFGPGTRLTVL.

At least ten counts were recorded for this clone. This may be a read error: a much more frequent sequence differs by one nucleotide. With the read ending 3 residues before the CDR3 end, the germline J gene is used to fill in that end. The chain couples TRBV14 to TRBJ2-2, with D uncertain. The CDR3 length is 13 residues. From germline, CDR1 is SGHDN and CDR2 FVKESK. The CDR3 reads CAGSQARSGELFF. The CDR3 bases that were read are TGTGCCGGCAGCCAAGCGCGCTCCGGGGAG.